One T cell receptor beta chain is described in this entry. The target antigen is unknown. Cells designated naive CD8 were CD45RO-negative and were positively selected for CCR7, with terminally differentiated effector memory CD45RA+ cells excluded. These data come from a study of shared clonotypes between healthy human individuals. At the level of the study: The plates for each donor numbered three CD4 naive, three CD4 memory, two CD8 naive and one CD8 memory. Study-level points and caveats: It was the non-shared clonotypes that had lower generation probabilities than clonotypes shared by all four donors. A small donor pool kept down the genetic and exposure-history diversity that was represented.

Deletions cut 5 bases from V and 1 base from J, with 20 bases between. This CDR3 is 17 amino acids long. In germline, CDR1 is SNHLY, CDR2 FYNNEI. Running of the assay took place at deep level. The table came from immunoSEQ multiplex PCR; TCRdb's copy has only in-frame clones and leaves some out. Among about 2.1 million clones listed, over 85% were seen once. The source is a man aged 18-30 years in good health. Some clones in this sample may be carry-over from other donors' samples. The gene calls are TRBV2 and TRBJ2-5; weak D call: TRBD1 (5 bases). Specimen: naive CD8+ T cells from PBMCs. CDR3 residues: CASSTRDQGLPQETQYF. The CDR3 bases are TGTGCCAGCAGTACCCGAGATCAGGGCCTCCCCCAAGAGACCCAGTACTTC.